This TCR beta chain was captured by sequencing in a study of T cells in Graves' hyperthyroidism and ophthalmopathy (dated by TCRdb to 2018 to 2020). With regard to the full study: Peripheral blood was collected at initial diagnosis, before any treatment. After sampling, hyperthyroidism patients received methimazole starting at 30 mg daily, and ophthalmopathy patients received high-dose intravenous methylprednisolone. Prospective prediction of ophthalmopathy was tested in an independent validation cohort of fewer than 20 hyperthyroidism patients and 17 patients who later progressed to ophthalmopathy. To identify distinguishing TCR V-J signatures, a discovery cohort of 90 to 100 patients was used, comprising fewer than 45 with Graves' ophthalmopathy and 57 with stable Graves' hyperthyroidism. The paper describes TCR Vbeta CDR3 sequencing of roughly 130 peripheral blood samples, made up of 43 ophthalmopathy patients, 70 to 75 hyperthyroidism patients and about 17 progressor patients. The study also compared thyroid tissue and blood T-cell repertoires from several Graves' hyperthyroidism patients. For training and testing, the 100 or so patients in the discovery cohort were randomly divided in a 7:3 ratio.

What the research found in general, with its limitations: Blood samples also contained most of the expanded thyroid clonotypes (frequency above 0.001), which suggests that blood repertoires may reflect thyroid immune responses. In validation, the model predicted progression to ophthalmopathy with approximately 69% sensitivity and 72% to 85% specificity, a median of about six months before onset. A model built on a 13 V-J signature distinguished ophthalmopathy from stable hyperthyroidism, reaching about 88% sensitivity and approximately 83% specificity in cross-validation and 80%/75% in testing. No statistical method was used to fix the sample size in advance, and group allocation was not hidden from the investigators.

Ophthalmopathy patients had moderately to severely active disease, with a Clinical Activity Score of 3 or more, a NOSPECS grade of 4 or more, and a disease duration of less than 3 months. Any patient with an uncontrolled infection, another autoimmune disease, pregnancy or lactation was excluded. Clinical symptoms, serum thyroxine and TRAb, thyroid ultrasound, and orbital computed tomography formed the basis for the diagnoses. PBMCs were isolated from about 9.1 ml of fresh peripheral blood by Ficoll-Paque density gradient centrifugation. Trizol reagent was used to extract total RNA, and RNA quality was then checked on an Agilent 2100 Bioanalyzer. As regards this clonotype: Its antigen is unknown. Base qualities are not recorded, but no much larger clone differs from it by a single base.

The TCR beta CDR3 regions were amplified from RNA transcripts. A first-round RT-PCR of the TCR CDR3 used the HTBI primer set with the Qiagen OneStep RT-PCR kit. Libraries were constructed in a second round of multiplex PCR, after which size selection and purification were carried out. The libraries were sequenced on an Illumina HiSeq2000 using paired-end 100 bp reads. Per the original workflow: SOAPnuke was used to process the raw data, with reads discarded if the reads contained adapters or uncalled bases, had a mean Phred below 15, or lacked an exact constant-primer or identifier match. High-quality paired reads were merged with COPE v1.2.5, and unique nucleotide sequences were defined as clonotypes. MiTCR v1.1 was used to align the clonotypes against IMGT TRBV, TRBD and TRBJ reference segments. The analysis was restricted to V-J combinations with a frequency above 0.0001, which together covered about 99% of the repertoires. A TCS score was defined as the ratio of F50 (clonal expansion) to E x V (chaos), with BLOSUM62-based TCRdist applied between CDR3 peptides within each V-J. Welch's t-statistics and random forest reduced just over 500 V-J features to roughly 13, which were used in a naive Bayes classifier (R e1071). TCRdb's own reprocessing of the public reads used fastp at Q25 and MiXCR and kept productive beta chains. For every CDR3 protein sequence, its rows merge into one entry that carries the most common genes and DNA. Here the V and J calls rest on TCRdb's processing, not on the authors' analysis. Counted in this sample were over 350,000 distinct CDR3 sequences; approximately 14% of them appeared once. Of the sample, 13% falls within the top ten clones.

The sample comprised blood. This receptor was obtained from a man between 18 and 29 years old with Graves' ophthalmopathy.

The DNA is as follows: TGCGCCAGCAGCCAACCGCCGGGACAGGGACGAACTGAAGCTTTCTTT. Its protein reads: CASSQPPGQGRTEAFF. The chain is made from TRBV4-1 and TRBJ1-1; TRBD1 matches 9 bases in the middle. V and J are trimmed by 2 bases and 5 bases, and the gene matches miss 9 bases of the junction. Via the germline V gene, CDR1 is MGHRA and CDR2 YSYEKL. Counted from cysteine to phenylalanine, this CDR3 has 16 amino acids. Only the CDR3 region is kept as DNA, spanning 48 bases read in frame from base 1.